These 30 T cell receptor beta chains were sequenced from one sample in a study of early T cells in non-severe SARS-CoV-2 infection. One entry per CDR3 protein results from TCRdb running MiXCR on the 5' RACE reads. Counted here are tens of thousands of distinct CDR3 sequences, roughly 6% occurring once; the ten biggest clones make up 6.5% to 9%. Sequencing used whole blood. These receptor sequences come from an adult who was a healthcare worker with PCR-confirmed SARS-CoV-2 infection or an uninfected control (not recorded which).

This clonotype was seen many times. This chain links TRBV2 with TRBJ1-5; 7 bases line up with TRBD1. With V trimmed by 6 bases and J by 0 bases, 5 bases remained unmatched. The germline gives CDR1 SNHLY, CDR2 FYNNEI. CDR3 length: 15 residues. CDR3 in amino acids: CASSGGQTSNQPQHF. In DNA form, the CDR3 reads TGTGCCAGCAGCGGGGGACAGACTAGCAATCAGCCCCAGCATTTT.

The sample holds a few counts of this clonotype. This chain uses TRBV5-1 with TRBJ2-7; TRBD2 matches 10 bases. Trimming removed 7 bases from V and 0 bases from J; junction bases left unmatched: 7. The germline V gene encodes CDR1 SGHRS and CDR2 YFSETQ. This CDR3 has 15 amino acids. CDR3 protein: CASAPGTSDSYEQYF. CDR3 in DNA: TGCGCCAGCGCTCCCGGGACTAGCGACTCCTACGAGCAGTACTTC.

The chain joins TRBV18 to TRBJ2-3; perhaps TRBD2 as D (6 bases). Per the germline V gene, CDR1 is KGHSH and CDR2 is LQKENI. This CDR3 spans 15 amino acids. Trimming cost V 8 bases and J 2 bases, with 17 bases left between them. CDR3 nucleotide sequence: TGTGCCAGCCTCAGTAGCGGCAGCACCACAGATACGCAGTATTTT. It encodes CASLSSGSTTDTQYF.

The chain couples TRBV20-1 to TRBJ2-1; TRBD2 aligns across 10 bases. The CDR3 spans 13 residues. CDR1 is DFQATT and CDR2 is SNEGSKA in the germline V gene (reference sequence). The CDR3: CSSGTSAYNEQFF. CDR3 nucleotide sequence: TGCAGCTCCGGGACTAGCGCGTACAATGAGCAGTTCTTC.

The chain couples TRBV29-1 to TRBJ2-7; D may match TRBD1 or TRBD2 (5 bases each). The CDR3 consists of 13 residues. Germline CDR1 is SQVTM and CDR2 is ANQGSEA. V dropped 4 bases and J dropped 4 bases, with 14 bases sitting between them. The CDR3 region has the DNA TGCAGCGTTGGGAGGTCAGGGCAGTACGAGCAGTACTTC. Protein product: CSVGRSGQYEQYF.

This clonotype was counted many times. V is TRBV2 and J is TRBJ2-4; D is uncertain. The CDR3 consists of 12 residues. CDR1 is SNHLY, CDR2 FYNNEI, per germline. The V end lost 8 bases, the J end lost 6 bases, and 11 bases lay between the germline ends. Here the CDR3 DNA reads TGTGCCAGCGGGCAGAAGGGAAACATTCAGTACTTC. Its protein product is CASGQKGNIQYF.

In this sample, this clonotype turned up many times. The V and J genes are TRBV25-1 and TRBJ1-2; tentative D call: TRBD1 (6 bases). The germline V gene has CDR1 MGHDK and CDR2 SYGVNS. V was shortened by 3 bases and J by 4 bases, with 12 bases between the two germline ends. The CDR3 spans 14 residues. The CDR3 is CASSDGGRGYGYTF. The CDR3 DNA follows: TGTGCCAGCAGTGATGGGGGGCGCGGCTATGGCTACACCTTC.

This clonotype was counted between two and nine times. The rearrangement uses TRBV7-9 and TRBJ2-3; 11 bases fit TRBD2. CDR3 length: 17 amino acids. The trim removed 1 base at V and 6 bases at J, leaving 9 bases unmatched. Germline V lookup: CDR1 SEHNR, CDR2 FQNEAQ (reference sequence). The CDR3 sequence: CASSLVTSGRNRDTQYF. CDR3 DNA: TGTGCCAGCAGCTTAGTTACTAGCGGGAGAAACAGGGATACGCAGTATTTT.

This clonotype occurred a few times. This chain uses TRBV7-8 with TRBJ2-1; perhaps TRBD1 as D (5 bases). Trimming removed 2 bases at V and 5 bases at J, with 10 bases between. The CDR3 is 14 amino acids. The germline gives CDR1 SGHVS, CDR2 FQNEAQ. The CDR3 spells CASSLKGNHNEQFF. The CDR3 DNA sequence: TGTGCCAGCAGCTTAAAGGGGAACCACAATGAGCAGTTCTTC.

The CDR3 DNA follows: TGTGCCAGCAGATCCTTGATTGGTGAAGCTTTCTTT. This sequence encodes CASRSLIGEAFF. The gene calls are TRBV28 and TRBJ1-1, with D uncertain. This CDR3 has 12 residues. Germline V gene sequence: CDR1 MDHEN, CDR2 SYDVKM. With 6 bases removed from V and 7 bases from J, the gap between germline ends came to 12 bases.

CDR3 residues: CASSLRGQGYIQYF. CDR3 nucleotides: TGTGCCAGCAGCTTAAGGGGACAGGGTTACATTCAGTACTTC. The chain employs TRBV7-2 and TRBJ2-4, with 9 positions matching TRBD1. Germline CDR1 and CDR2: SGHTA and FQGNSA. CDR3 size: 14 residues. The junction had 4 bases not matched to a gene; V was cut back by 2 bases and J by 8 bases.

The sample holds a few counts of this clonotype. V usage is TRBV30 and J usage is TRBJ1-5; D is unresolved. The CDR3 is made up of 12 amino acids. V was shortened by 1 base and J by 5 bases, with 6 bases between the two germline ends. In germline, CDR1 is GTSNPN, CDR2 SVGIG (reference sequence). The CDR3, as DNA: TGTGCCTGGAGTGCTCAGGATCAGCCCCAGCATTTT. Translated: CAWSAQDQPQHF.

This clonotype showed up many times. The chain employs TRBV28 and TRBJ1-1; 8 bases agree with TRBD1. Trimming removed 5 bases from V and 3 bases from J; junction bases left unmatched: 8. This CDR3 is 15 amino acids long. Germline V lookup: CDR1 MDHEN, CDR2 SYDVKM. The CDR3 sequence: CASSEWTGRYTEAFF. CDR3 coding DNA: TGTGCCAGCAGTGAGTGGACAGGGCGCTACACTGAAGCTTTCTTT.

This clonotype showed up just a few times. The CDR3 region is CASSQQTSATSTDTQYF. The CDR3, as DNA: TGCGCCAGCAGCCAACAAACTAGCGCCACTAGCACAGATACGCAGTATTTT. This sequence joins TRBV4-3 and TRBJ2-3; 7 nucleotides match TRBD2. This CDR3 contains 17 residues. Germline CDR1 is LGHNA and CDR2 is YSLEER. The trim removed 2 bases at V and 0 bases at J, leaving 8 bases unmatched.

This clonotype was counted between two and nine times. This chain links TRBV19 with TRBJ1-5, with 7 positions matching TRBD1. This CDR3 is 15 amino acids long. CDR1 is LNHDA, CDR2 SQIVND, per germline (reference sequence). Unmatched junction bases numbered 4, after V lost 4 bases and J lost 1 base. The chain's CDR3 is CASSTGQPSNQPQHF. CDR3 sequence (DNA): TGTGCCAGTAGTACGGGACAGCCAAGCAATCAGCCCCAGCATTTT.

Only a few counts were recorded for this clonotype. A much larger clone lies one base from this, so it may be a read error. The chain couples TRBV10-3 to TRBJ2-5; possible D gene TRBD2, 6 bases. Germline CDR1 ENHRY, CDR2 SYGVKD. V lost 6 bases, J lost 0 bases, and 8 bases lay in between. CDR3 length equals 13 residues. The CDR3 sequence is CAISRGYQETQYF. DNA of the CDR3: TGTGCCATCAGCCGGGGGTACCAAGAGACCCAGTACTTC.

This clonotype was seen a handful of times. V and J are TRBV24-1 and TRBJ2-2; 9 bases agree with TRBD1. The V segment lost 3 bases and the J segment 5 bases; nucleotides outside the gene matches: 3. Germline values: CDR1 KGHDR, CDR2 SFDVKD. The CDR3 consists of 15 residues. CDR3 region: CATSDGTGWTGELFF. CDR3 in DNA: TGTGCCACCAGTGATGGGACAGGGTGGACCGGGGAGCTGTTTTTT.

This clonotype came up many times. The J gene is TRBJ2-1, the V gene TRBV20-1, with a possible D match to TRBD2 (6 bases). V was cut by 2 bases and J by 10 bases, with 15 bases left in between. The CDR3 runs to 13 residues. Per the germline V gene, CDR1 is DFQATT and CDR2 is SNEGSKA (reference sequence). CDR3 amino acids: CSARRIEEGEQFF. The CDR3, as DNA: TGCAGTGCTAGACGAATAGAGGAGGGAGAGCAGTTCTTC.

This chain joins TRBV11-2 and TRBJ1-1; no reliable D call. Between the trimmed V and J ends, which lost 4 bases and 6 bases, there was a span of 15 bases. Per germline, CDR1 SGHAT and CDR2 FQNNGV. The CDR3 loop spans 14 amino acids. The CDR3 region is CASSSKAGSAEAFF. For the CDR3, the DNA is TGTGCCAGCAGCTCGAAGGCGGGATCCGCTGAAGCTTTCTTT.

This clonotype was counted many times. This rearrangement joins TRBV6-1 to TRBJ1-5, with 7 bases that match TRBD1. Germline V CDR1 and CDR2: MNHNS, SASEGT. The length of the CDR3 is 16 residues. V shed 6 bases and J 0 bases; nucleotides not matched to a gene: 8. The CDR3 region is CASRPGQPYSNQPQHF. CDR3 DNA: TGTGCCAGCAGGCCGGGACAGCCATATAGCAATCAGCCCCAGCATTTT.

Many counts were recorded for this clonotype. V is TRBV6-2 or TRBV6-3 and J is TRBJ2-3; 8 bases agree with TRBD1. J was trimmed by 2 bases and V by 5 bases; bases with no gene match: 3. CDR3 length: 14 residues. Germline V gene sequence: CDR1 MNHEY, CDR2 SVGEGT. This chain's CDR3 is CASSLDRVTDTQYF. Here the CDR3 DNA reads TGTGCCAGCAGTCTGGACAGGGTCACAGATACGCAGTATTTT.

This clonotype was counted many times. The CDR3 DNA follows: TGTGCCAGCAGTTACCCAACCGTCACTAGGTCGAGCTCCTACGAGCAGTACTTC. This codes for CASSYPTVTRSSSYEQYF. The chain recombines TRBV6-2 or TRBV6-3 with TRBJ2-7; a possible D gene is TRBD2 (5 bases). This CDR3 has 18 amino acids. V was clipped by 2 bases and J by 0 bases, with 20 bases between them. Germline V lookup: CDR1 MNHEY, CDR2 SVGEGT.

This clonotype was counted between two and nine times. The chain links TRBV5-5 to TRBJ2-3; 7 positions agree with TRBD2. The CDR3 sequence is 16 residues long. Germline V gives CDR1 SGHKS, CDR2 YYEKEE (reference sequence). V lost 4 bases to trimming and J lost 4 bases; unmatched junction nucleotides: 12. The CDR3 region is CASSPSGGRAADTQYF. Written as DNA, the CDR3 is TGTGCCAGCAGCCCGTCAGGCGGGAGAGCGGCAGATACGCAGTATTTT. Using reference TRBV5-5 and TRBJ2-3 for the parts outside the CDR3, the full variable domain is DAGVTQSPTHLIKTRGQQVTLRCSPISGHKSVSWYQQVLGQGPQFIFQYYEKEERGRGNFPDRFSARQFPNYSSELNVNALLLGDSALYLCASSPSGGRAADTQYFGPGTRLTVL.

This clonotype was detected many times. J is TRBJ2-4 and V is TRBV14; no clear D. The CDR3 has 16 amino acids. Per germline, CDR1 SGHDN and CDR2 FVKESK. V was pared by 3 bases and J by 0 bases, with 12 bases between. This chain's CDR3 is CASSQGGYLAKNIQYF. In DNA form, the CDR3 reads TGTGCCAGCAGCCAGGGCGGATACCTAGCCAAAAACATTCAGTACTTC.

This clonotype showed up many times. The chain employs TRBV7-9 and TRBJ1-1; D unresolved. Trimming removed 3 bases at V and 5 bases at J, with 13 bases between. The CDR3 is 14 amino acids. Germline V gene lookup returns CDR1 SEHNR and CDR2 FQNEAQ (reference sequence). This CDR3 is CASSFSSAGTEAFF. CDR3 sequence (DNA): TGTGCCAGCAGCTTCTCTAGTGCCGGTACTGAAGCTTTCTTT.

Many counts were recorded for this clonotype. For the CDR3, the DNA is TGCAGCGTTGCTGCGTCCTACGAGCAGTACTTC. Translation: CSVAASYEQYF. This chain connects TRBV29-1 to TRBJ2-7; D is unclear. Deletions cut 4 bases from V and 1 base from J, with 5 bases between. This CDR3 contains 11 residues. Germline V gene sequence: CDR1 SQVTM, CDR2 ANQGSEA.

This clonotype occurred many times. This sequence joins TRBV5-1 and TRBJ2-3, with a weak D call TRBD2 (6 bases). CDR1 and CDR2 (germline): SGHRS, YFSETQ. V was pared by 2 bases and J by 1 base, with 8 bases between. The CDR3 runs to 14 residues. The DNA of the CDR3 is TGCGCCAGCAGCTTTGAGCGGGGCACAGATACGCAGTATTTT. This gives the protein CASSFERGTDTQYF.

Many counts were recorded for this clonotype. This chain connects TRBV21-1 to TRBJ2-6; TRBD1 is taken as the D call from the table, unchecked against the DNA. TRBV21-1 is a pseudogene. This CDR3 has 17 amino acids. In DNA form, the CDR3 reads TGTGCAACGCCCCCAGGGACAGGGACCTCTGGGGCCAACGTCCTGACTTTC. This gives the protein CATPPGTGTSGANVLTF.

This clonotype was observed at least ten times. Germline and junction disagree at one end, which may indicate a read error. V usage is TRBV29-1 and J usage is TRBJ1-1, with D possibly matching TRBD1 (6 bases). CDR1 is SQVTM, CDR2 ANQGSEA, per germline. The CDR3 extends over 11 amino acids. CDR3 loop: CSVERGPSSDF. CDR3 nucleotides: TGCAGCGTTGAGCGGGGGCCTAGCTCGGACTTT.

This clonotype has a handful of counts. CDR3 residues: CASSFPGTGGSEQYF. In DNA form, the CDR3 reads TGTGCCAGCAGTTTCCCCGGGACAGGGGGGTCGGAGCAGTACTTC. This rearrangement joins TRBV28 to TRBJ2-7; 11 bases are shared with TRBD1. This CDR3 is 15 amino acids long. Germline V gene data show CDR1 as MDHEN and CDR2 as SYDVKM. The junction had 8 bases not matched to a gene; V was cut back by 3 bases and J by 7 bases.